This TCR beta chain stems from a study of glioma-infiltrating T cells. The study, taken as a whole, reports: Non-neoplastic patients had below-expected tissue-blood divergence, while all gliomas exceeded expectation.

The iRepertoire nested amplicon-rescue multiplex PCR amplified TCR alpha and beta CDR3s from RNA. One entry per CDR3 protein results from TCRdb running MiXCR on the multiplex PCR reads. The sample includes about 210,000 distinct CDR3 sequences, 25% to 35% seen only once; the top ten take 20% to 25%. Concerning this clonotype itself: Its cognate antigen is unknown. Likely a read error: the CDR3 ends without its conserved phenylalanine or tryptophan.

The CDR3 runs 17 residues. From germline, CDR1 is MDHEN and CDR2 SYDVKM. Trimming at V came to 7 bases and at J to 4 bases, leaving 13 bases not matched to a gene. The chain employs TRBV28 and TRBJ2-2; 9 bases are shared with TRBD2. This receptor was taken from a human donor with low-grade glioma or glioblastoma, undergoing nonglioma brain surgery, or in good health (not recorded which). Sequenced sample: glioma tissue, nonneoplastic brain tissue, or PBMCs (not recorded which). The CDR3 sequence is CASTLIAGVRGTGELFS. As DNA, the CDR3 is TGTGCCAGCACCTTAATAGCGGGAGTTCGTGGCACCGGGGAGCTGTTTTCT.